The next 27 T cell receptor beta chains were all read from a single sample in a study of CD8 T cells in Susac syndrome. RNA totalling roughly 0.45 to 1 ug underwent reverse transcription with random hexamers. A single record per CDR3 protein comes from TCRdb applying MiXCR to the immunoSEQ multiplex PCR reads. The table has fewer than 350,000 distinct CDR3 sequences, about 90% seen once. Sequences were obtained from CD4+ T cells from PBMCs. The receptors come from a human donor with multiple sclerosis.

V gene TRBV6-5 combines with J gene TRBJ2-5; D remains unclear. Per the germline V gene, CDR1 is MNHEY and CDR2 is SVGAGI. The CDR3 is 14 residues long. Trimming shortened V by 6 bases and J by 4 bases, and 15 bases separated the two germline ends. CDR3 loop: CASRITATGETQYF. The CDR3 DNA sequence: TGTGCCAGCAGAATAACAGCGACGGGAGAGACCCAGTACTTC.

The V and J genes are TRBV12-3 or TRBV12-4 and TRBJ1-1, with D possibly being TRBD1 (5 bases). The CDR3 contains 14 residues. V was cut by 5 bases and J by 1 base, with 11 bases left in between. DNA of the CDR3: TGTGCCAGCAGTACCACCGGGGGGAACACTGAAGCTTTCTTT. Amino acid sequence: CASSTTGGNTEAFF.

J is TRBJ2-1 and V is TRBV2, with D hard to call. This CDR3 is 14 amino acids long. Germline assignment: CDR1 SNHLY and CDR2 FYNNEI. The germline V and J ends were trimmed by 3 bases and 7 bases, with 13 bases remaining between them. The CDR3 DNA follows: TGTGCCAGCAGTGAGTTTAGTCTCCCGAATGAGCAGTTCTTC. Protein product: CASSEFSLPNEQFF.

The chain recombines TRBV6-2 or TRBV6-3 with TRBJ2-7; 9 positions match TRBD1. The CDR3 is made up of 16 amino acids. Per germline, CDR1 MNHEY and CDR2 SVGEGT. J gave up 0 bases and V 2 bases, and 5 bases lay outside the gene matches. The CDR3: CASSYPPGQGSYEQYF. The CDR3 DNA reads TGTGCCAGCAGTTACCCACCGGGACAGGGCTCCTACGAGCAGTACTTC.

The chain couples TRBV29-1 to TRBJ2-3; 10 nucleotides line up with TRBD2. V dropped 4 bases and J dropped 5; count of bases not matched to a gene: 6. Per germline, CDR1 SQVTM and CDR2 ANQGSEA. The CDR3 runs 14 residues. CDR3 DNA: TGCAGCGTTGGCGGAGCGGGAGGGGGAGATACGCAGTATTTT. Protein sequence: CSVGGAGGGDTQYF.

This sequence joins TRBV5-1 and TRBJ2-1; 9 nucleotides match TRBD2. V lost 4 bases and J lost 7; bases outside the gene matches: 12. Germline V lookup: CDR1 SGHRS, CDR2 YFSETQ. The CDR3 runs 16 residues. CDR3 DNA: TGCGCCAGCAGCCCTCTAGCGGGGACAATCCCTAATGAGCAGTTCTTC. This translates into CASSPLAGTIPNEQFF.

V usage is TRBV5-4 and J usage is TRBJ2-7, with 8 bases aligning to TRBD2. Trimming cost V 4 bases and J 7 bases; bases outside gene matches: 13. Looked up from germline, CDR1 is SGHNT and CDR2 is YYREEE (reference sequence). The CDR3 is made up of 15 amino acids. The CDR3 is CASSPDLAGHREQYF. For the CDR3, the DNA is TGTGCCAGCAGCCCGGATCTAGCGGGCCATCGAGAGCAGTACTTC.

Concerning this clonotype itself: A junction boundary mismatches the germline segment, possibly from a read error. This sequence joins TRBV7-8 and TRBJ1-4, with 7 bases that match TRBD1. From germline, CDR1 is SGHVS and CDR2 FQNEAQ. The CDR3 totals 15 residues. The CDR3 protein is CASSVSGTENEKLFF. The CDR3 DNA sequence: TGTGCTAGCAGCGTGTCCGGGACAGAGAATGAAAAACTGTTTTTT.

V is TRBV6-1 and J is TRBJ2-7, with 12 bases lining up with TRBD2. CDR1 MNHNS and CDR2 SASEGT come from the germline V gene. CDR3 length: 14 residues. Trimming cost V 8 bases and J 4 bases; bases outside gene matches: 6. CDR3 DNA sequence: TGTGCCAGCGGGCTAGCGGGGGGGCGTTACGAGCAGTACTTC. Its protein product is CASGLAGGRYEQYF.

The CDR3 here is CASSLIAGESNQPQHF. The CDR3 DNA follows: TGTGCCAGCAGTTTGATCGCAGGGGAAAGCAATCAGCCCCAGCATTTT. This chain joins TRBV27 and TRBJ1-5; D possibly corresponds to TRBD1 (6 bases). Trimming shortened V by 3 bases and J by 1 base, and 13 bases separated the two germline ends. Germline V gene sequence: CDR1 MNHEY, CDR2 SMNVEV (reference sequence). This CDR3 has 16 residues.

The chain carries TRBV20-1 and TRBJ2-1, with 11 nucleotides matching TRBD2. This CDR3 comprises 14 residues. Germline lookup yields CDR1 DFQATT and CDR2 SNEGSKA (reference sequence). V gave up 4 bases and J gave up 6 bases; unmatched junction bases: 5. CDR3 loop: CSANLAGGGNEQFF. The CDR3 DNA sequence: TGCAGTGCTAACCTAGCGGGAGGTGGCAATGAGCAGTTCTTC.

The V gene is TRBV28, the J gene TRBJ2-7, with 7 bases lining up with TRBD1. The CDR3 extends over 16 amino acids. Looked up from germline, CDR1 is MDHEN and CDR2 is SYDVKM. V shed 6 bases and J 1 base; nucleotides not matched to a gene: 12. The CDR3 loop is CASRNRDSLGSYEQYF. The CDR3, as DNA: TGTGCCAGCAGAAACCGGGACAGCCTAGGATCCTACGAGCAGTACTTC.

This clonotype was detected once. The genes are TRBV7-2 and TRBJ2-7; the match to TRBD1 covers 8 bases. Germline-derived CDR1 and CDR2 are SGHTA and FQGNSA. V shed 4 bases and J 2 bases; nucleotides not matched to a gene: 7. CDR3 length: 15 amino acids. The CDR3 region has the DNA TGTGCCAGCAGCTCCTATCAGACAGGGGCCTACGAGCAGTACTTC. Amino acid sequence: CASSSYQTGAYEQYF.

The J gene is TRBJ1-4, the V gene TRBV12-3 or TRBV12-4; 8 bases are shared with TRBD1. The V gene end was trimmed by 3 bases and the J gene end by 5 bases; junction bases not matched to a gene: 5. This CDR3 has 15 amino acids. Here the CDR3 reads CASSFRTGLNEKLFF. As DNA, the CDR3 is TGTGCCAGCAGTTTCCGGACAGGGCTGAATGAAAAACTGTTTTTT.

The rearrangement links TRBV28 to TRBJ2-1, with D uncertain. From germline, CDR1 is MDHEN and CDR2 SYDVKM. The CDR3 contains 14 residues. V lost 6 bases and J lost 4, with 13 bases in between. The CDR3 nucleotides read TGTGCCAGCAGCCAGCAACGGCTGTACAATGAGCAGTTCTTC. This sequence encodes CASSQQRLYNEQFF.

The chain links TRBV11-2 to TRBJ2-5; a possible D gene is TRBD1 (6 bases). V was cut by 3 bases and J by 6 bases, with 29 bases left in between. Germline assignment: CDR1 SGHAT and CDR2 FQNNGV. The CDR3 has 19 amino acids. Here the CDR3 reads CASSFRYRAPRTSLKTQYF. CDR3 sequence (DNA): TGTGCCAGCAGCTTTCGGTACAGGGCACCTCGGACCTCGTTGAAGACCCAGTACTTC.

The gene calls are TRBV4-3 and TRBJ2-1, with 9 bases aligning to TRBD2. This CDR3 contains 16 residues. Trimming cost V 4 bases and J 5 bases; bases outside gene matches: 9. Germline loops: CDR1 LGHNA, CDR2 YSLEER. The CDR3 loop is CASSPTSGGANNEQFF. The DNA for the CDR3 is TGCGCCAGCAGCCCGACTAGCGGAGGAGCCAACAATGAGCAGTTCTTC.

The V call is TRBV7-6, the J call TRBJ1-5; 11 nucleotides align to TRBD1. CDR1 SGHVS and CDR2 FNYEAQ come from the germline V gene. V was pared by 5 bases and J by 1 base, with 7 bases of the junction left unmatched. The CDR3 is made up of 17 amino acids. The CDR3 sequence is CASSPRTGGISNQPQHF. The CDR3, as DNA: TGTGCCAGCAGCCCCCGGACAGGGGGCATAAGCAATCAGCCCCAGCATTTT.

This chain connects TRBV11-2 to TRBJ2-5; 8 bases are a match to TRBD2. This CDR3 spans 18 amino acids. V gave up 3 bases and J gave up 5 bases; unmatched junction bases: 17. From germline, CDR1 is SGHAT and CDR2 FQNNGV. CDR3 sequence (DNA): TGTGCCAGCAGCTTTGACCCTGGACCGGGACTAGATCGGGAGACCCAGTACTTC. Amino acids: CASSFDPGPGLDRETQYF.

The chain couples TRBV12-3 or TRBV12-4 to TRBJ2-5; D possibly corresponds to TRBD2 (5 bases). The CDR3 covers 13 residues. Deletions cut 3 bases from V and 5 bases from J, with 10 bases between. The CDR3 is CASSFGTSETQYF. As DNA, the CDR3 is TGTGCCAGCAGTTTTGGTACTAGTGAGACCCAGTACTTC.

This clonotype appeared once. The V and J genes are TRBV13 and TRBJ2-7; D could derive from TRBD1 or TRBD2 (7 bases each). From germline, CDR1 is PRHDT and CDR2 FYEKMQ (reference sequence). The CDR3 has 14 residues. The ends were cut back, 5 bases at V and 9 bases at J, with 20 bases in the middle. CDR3 amino acids: CASSRLPARGGQYF. The CDR3 DNA reads as TGTGCCAGCAGCCGCCTGCCGGCCAGGGGGGGGCAGTACTTC.

Here the CDR3 reads CASTRSRTTDTQYF. CDR3 sequence (DNA): TGTGCCAGCACCAGAAGTCGTACCACAGATACGCAGTATTTT. This rearrangement joins TRBV7-2 to TRBJ2-3; D is undetermined. Trimming stripped 7 bases from V and 2 bases from J, with 13 bases between. The CDR3 runs to 14 residues. CDR1 and CDR2 (germline): SGHTA, FQGNSA.

The gene calls are TRBV10-2 and TRBJ1-1, with D tentatively TRBD1 (5 bases). CDR3 length equals 14 residues. V was clipped by 8 bases and J by 1 base, with 14 bases between them. Per germline, CDR1 WSHSY and CDR2 SAAADI. In nucleotides, the CDR3 is TGCGCCAGCTCAGACGGGACTCAGAACACTGAAGCTTTCTTT. Amino acid sequence: CASSDGTQNTEAFF.

This chain connects TRBV6-2 or TRBV6-3 to TRBJ1-5; perhaps TRBD1 as D (6 bases). In germline, CDR1 is MNHEY, CDR2 SVGEGT. This CDR3 contains 15 residues. Trimming took off 7 bases at V and 3 bases at J, with 16 bases between the two ends. The CDR3 coding sequence is TGTGCCAGCAATGTCGGAGGGGGTTTCAATCAGCCCCAGCATTTT. Protein sequence: CASNVGGGFNQPQHF.

The V and J genes are TRBV5-5 and TRBJ1-1; a possible D gene is TRBD1 (5 bases). CDR1 and CDR2 (germline): SGHKS, YYEKEE (reference sequence). The CDR3 consists of 16 residues. V lost 3 bases and J 1 base, leaving 16 bases between the germline ends. Here the CDR3 reads CASSSLGYRGNTEAFF. The CDR3 region has the DNA TGTGCCAGCAGCTCCTTAGGATATAGGGGGAACACTGAAGCTTTCTTT.

The rearrangement joins TRBV12-3 or TRBV12-4 to TRBJ2-3; 8 bases agree with TRBD1. The CDR3 spans 15 residues. With 5 bases clipped from V and 0 bases from J, the junction kept 4 bases outside the gene matches. CDR3 protein: CASSPDRGSTDTQYF. For the CDR3, the DNA is TGTGCCAGCAGTCCCGACAGGGGTAGCACAGATACGCAGTATTTT.

This clonotype was found once. The rearrangement uses TRBV4-1 and TRBJ2-5; tentatively, D is TRBD2 (5 bases). The length of the CDR3 is 13 residues. Trimming left V 3 bases short and J 10 bases short, with 15 bases between. CDR1 MGHRA and CDR2 YSYEKL come from the germline V gene. The CDR3 DNA sequence: TGCGCCAGCAGCCAGGTACTGGGCGGGCGCCAGTACTTC. Residues: CASSQVLGGRQYF.